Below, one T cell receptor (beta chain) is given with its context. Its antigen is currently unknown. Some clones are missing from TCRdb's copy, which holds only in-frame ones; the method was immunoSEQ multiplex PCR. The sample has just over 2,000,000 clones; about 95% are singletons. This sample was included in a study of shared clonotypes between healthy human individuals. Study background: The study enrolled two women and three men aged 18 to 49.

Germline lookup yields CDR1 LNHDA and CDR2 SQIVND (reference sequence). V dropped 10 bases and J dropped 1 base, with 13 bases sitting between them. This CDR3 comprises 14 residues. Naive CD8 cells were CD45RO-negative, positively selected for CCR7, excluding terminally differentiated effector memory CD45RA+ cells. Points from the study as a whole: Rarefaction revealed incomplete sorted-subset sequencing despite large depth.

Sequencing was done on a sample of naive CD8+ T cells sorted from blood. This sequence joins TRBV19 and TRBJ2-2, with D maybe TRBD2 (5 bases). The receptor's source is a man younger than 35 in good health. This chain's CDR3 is CATSEGRNTGELFF. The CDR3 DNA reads TGTGCCACCTCAGAGGGAAGGAACACCGGGGAGCTGTTTTTT.